Each of the 26 T cell receptor beta chains below was sequenced from the same sample in a study of CD8 T cells in ankylosing spondylitis. In TCRdb, the 5' RACE reads were re-called with MiXCR into one record per CDR3 protein. The sample includes fewer than 550,000 distinct CDR3 sequences, roughly 5% seen only once; the top ten take approximately 3.5%. Broader study findings: A motif of roughly eight highly homologous TCR beta variants was seen as apparently characteristic of ankylosing spondylitis blood.

These receptors have no identified antigens. Sequencing was performed on blood, either unsorted or a sorted T cell fraction (not recorded which). These receptors were taken from a male donor with ankylosing spondylitis.

Ten or more counts support this clonotype. The rearrangement uses TRBV6-2 or TRBV6-3 and TRBJ1-5; D unclear. This CDR3 region has 11 residues. V was pared by 2 bases and J by 8 bases, with 4 bases between. The V gene's germline CDR1 is MNHEY and CDR2 SVGEGT. This CDR3 is CASSYPEPQHF. As DNA, the CDR3 is TGTGCCAGCAGTTACCCCGAGCCCCAGCATTTT.

In this sample, this clonotype turned up many times. V usage is TRBV29-1 and J usage is TRBJ2-7; no definite D call. Germline CDR1 is SQVTM and CDR2 is ANQGSEA. The V end was cut by 7 bases, the J end by 6 bases, with 19 bases between. This CDR3 contains 13 residues. CDR3 sequence: CSGGPTGPGEQYF. The CDR3 DNA sequence: TGCAGCGGTGGACCAACGGGTCCTGGCGAGCAGTACTTC.

The chain carries TRBV15 and TRBJ2-7; no firm D call. This CDR3 region has 14 residues. CDR1 and CDR2 from the germline V gene are LNHNV and YYDKDF (reference sequence). With 1 base removed from V and 3 bases from J, the gap between germline ends came to 10 bases. The CDR3 loop reads CATSRAGRNYEQYF. For the CDR3, the DNA is TGTGCCACCAGCAGAGCGGGCAGGAACTACGAGCAGTACTTC. Together with reference TRBV15 and TRBJ2-7, the CDR3 gives the full variable domain: DAMVIQNPRYQVTQFGKPVTLSCSQTLNHNVMYWYQQKSSQAPKLLFHYYDKDFNNEADTPDNFQSRRPNTSFCFLDIRSPGLGDTAMYLCATSRAGRNYEQYFGPGTRLTVT.

The sample holds many counts of this clonotype. V and J are TRBV5-1 and TRBJ2-2; D gene ambiguous. This CDR3 contains 16 residues. Trimming took 3 bases from V and 0 from J, leaving 12 bases between them. The V gene's germline CDR1 is SGHRS and CDR2 YFSETQ. CDR3 sequence: CASSYSPPANTGELFF. The CDR3 DNA sequence: TGCGCCAGCAGCTATTCCCCTCCGGCGAACACCGGGGAGCTGTTTTTT.

This clonotype was detected many times. J is TRBJ2-7 and V is TRBV7-9, with D hard to call. Germline V gene sequence: CDR1 SEHNR, CDR2 FQNEAQ (reference sequence). This CDR3 has 14 amino acids. V was shortened by 4 bases and J by 3 bases, with 13 bases between the two germline ends. The CDR3: CASSSRTEDYEQYF. CDR3 in DNA: TGTGCCAGCAGCTCAAGGACGGAAGACTACGAGCAGTACTTC.

This clonotype was counted many times. The V gene is TRBV28, the J gene TRBJ2-3, with D possibly called TRBD1 or TRBD2 (6 bases each). The V gene's germline CDR1 is MDHEN and CDR2 SYDVKM. V was pared by 5 bases and J by 2 bases, with 11 bases between. The CDR3 length is 14 residues. The CDR3 DNA follows: TGTGCCAGCAGTCCCTCGGGGGCCACAGATACGCAGTATTTT. Translated: CASSPSGATDTQYF.

This clonotype was recorded many times. The V call is TRBV5-1, the J call TRBJ2-2; perhaps TRBD1 as D (6 bases). CDR1 and CDR2 from the germline V gene are SGHRS and YFSETQ. V lost 6 bases, J lost 3 bases, and 15 bases lay in between. This CDR3 region has 15 residues. The CDR3 sequence: CASTGLQGDTGELFF. The CDR3 nucleotides are TGCGCCAGCACGGGTTTACAGGGAGACACCGGGGAGCTGTTTTTT.

The rearrangement joins TRBV3-1 to TRBJ1-1; D is unclear. Germline V gene sequence: CDR1 LGHDT, CDR2 YNNKEL (reference sequence). The CDR3 covers 13 residues. Trimming cost V 4 bases and J 4 bases, with 10 bases left between them. CDR3 protein: CASSLNWGTEAFF. The CDR3 nucleotides are TGTGCCAGCAGCCTTAACTGGGGCACTGAAGCTTTCTTT.

This clonotype has just a few counts. The rearrangement joins TRBV18 to TRBJ2-5; D perhaps matches TRBD2 (5 bases). In germline, CDR1 is KGHSH, CDR2 LQKENI. With 2 bases removed from V and 1 base from J, the gap between germline ends came to 17 bases. CDR3 size: 17 residues. CDR3 region: CASSPFIPRTGQETQYF. CDR3 coding DNA: TGTGCCAGCTCACCATTTATACCCCGGACTGGCCAAGAGACCCAGTACTTC.

The sample holds many counts of this clonotype. The V call is TRBV15, the J call TRBJ2-2, with no clear D. The CDR3 is 14 amino acids. V lost 0 bases and J 4 bases, leaving 6 bases between the germline ends. The germline CDR1 and CDR2 sequences are LNHNV and YYDKDF (reference sequence). The chain's CDR3 is CATSRDASTGELFF. CDR3 DNA: TGTGCCACCAGCAGAGATGCATCCACCGGGGAGCTGTTTTTT.

This clonotype was found many times. The chain links TRBV20-1 to TRBJ2-7; 7 bases are a match to TRBD1. V shed 3 bases and J 10 bases; nucleotides not matched to a gene: 9. The germline V gene has CDR1 DFQATT and CDR2 SNEGSKA (reference sequence). The CDR3 sequence is 12 residues long. DNA of the CDR3: TGCAGTGCTAGCCCCATAGGACAGGACCAGTACTTC. Its protein product is CSASPIGQDQYF.

This clonotype has ten or more counts. The V and J genes are TRBV6-5 and TRBJ2-1, with a weak D call TRBD1 (6 bases). V was clipped by 2 bases and J by 10 bases, with 12 bases between them. The CDR3 spans 13 residues. The germline V gene has CDR1 MNHEY and CDR2 SVGAGI. The CDR3 reads CASSYTGSGEQFF. CDR3 DNA: TGTGCCAGCAGTTACACAGGGTCCGGGGAGCAGTTCTTC.

In its sample, this clonotype was seen a few times. Written as DNA, the CDR3 is TGTGCCAGCAATAACCTATTGGGCCGTGGCAAAGAGACCCAGTACTTC. The encoded protein is CASNNLLGRGKETQYF. The chain joins TRBV6-2 or TRBV6-3 to TRBJ2-5; no reliable D call. Per germline, CDR1 MNHEY and CDR2 SVGEGT. V lost 7 bases to trimming and J lost 3 bases, with 21 bases between them. There are 16 residues in the CDR3.

This clonotype was picked up many times. This chain links TRBV9 with TRBJ1-2, with 7 bases aligning to TRBD1. V dropped 8 bases and J dropped 4; count of bases not matched to a gene: 8. CDR3 length: 13 amino acids. Per the germline V gene, CDR1 is SGDLS and CDR2 is YYNGEE. Here the CDR3 reads CASNTGESYGYTF. The CDR3 DNA sequence: TGTGCCAGTAATACAGGGGAGAGCTATGGCTACACCTTC.

This clonotype came up many times. In DNA form, the CDR3 reads TGTGCCAGCAGCGAGCGGGGGGGCTTGATTGGCACAGATACGCAGTATTTT. This codes for CASSERGGLIGTDTQYF. The chain has TRBV9 and TRBJ2-3; TRBD2 matches at 10 bases. Germline CDR1 is SGDLS and CDR2 is YYNGEE. Trimming removed 3 bases from V and 1 base from J; junction bases left unmatched: 8. This CDR3 region has 17 residues.

This clonotype has only a few counts. Written as DNA, the CDR3 is TGTGCCAGCAGAATGGACAGGGATAACGAGCAGTACTTC. This translates into CASRMDRDNEQYF. J is TRBJ2-7 and V is TRBV2; 8 bases map to TRBD1. The junction had 6 bases not matched to a gene; V was cut back by 6 bases and J by 5 bases. This CDR3 contains 13 residues. Germline CDR1 is SNHLY and CDR2 is FYNNEI.

This clonotype was counted many times. The chain combines TRBV11-2 with TRBJ2-7, with a tentative D call TRBD1 (5 bases). CDR1 and CDR2 (germline): SGHAT, FQNNGV. Trimming took 5 bases from V and 4 from J, leaving 12 bases between them. This CDR3 spans 13 amino acids. CDR3 bases: TGTGCCAGCAGCCCTCCGACAGAATACGAGCAGTACTTC. It codes for CASSPPTEYEQYF.

This clonotype was picked up many times. V usage is TRBV7-9 and J usage is TRBJ2-1; D is perhaps TRBD1 or TRBD2 (5 bases each). Germline CDR1 is SEHNR and CDR2 is FQNEAQ (reference sequence). V lost 4 bases, J lost 7 bases, and 11 bases lay in between. This CDR3 region has 13 residues. The CDR3 DNA reads TGTGCCAGCAGCTCCGGGGCTTCGAATGAGCAGTTCTTC. Translated, it gives CASSSGASNEQFF.

The rearrangement uses TRBV4-3 and TRBJ2-3; TRBD2 might be the D (7 bases). Germline CDR1 reads LGHNA; CDR2 reads YSLEER. V lost 0 bases to trimming and J lost 9 bases, with 13 bases between them. The CDR3 is 14 residues long. In DNA form, the CDR3 reads TGCGCCAGCAGCCAAGATGGGGGGGCTCGAACGCAGTATTTT. Its translation: CASSQDGGARTQYF.

The chain uses TRBV7-8 and TRBJ2-7; 7 bases are shared with TRBD2. In germline, CDR1 is SGHVS, CDR2 FQNEAQ. There are 17 residues in the CDR3. With V trimmed by 1 base and J by 0 bases, 9 bases remained unmatched. The CDR3 sequence is CASSLVGGTESSYEQYF. DNA for the CDR3: TGTGCCAGCAGCTTAGTGGGAGGGACGGAGAGCTCCTACGAGCAGTACTTC.

This clonotype occurred many times. The rearrangement joins TRBV7-9 to TRBJ2-1, with D unclear. CDR1 and CDR2 (germline): SEHNR, FQNEAQ (reference sequence). Trimming pared 5 bases from V and 9 bases from J, leaving 17 bases between. The CDR3 length is 14 residues. The CDR3 region is CASSAPTTSGEQFF. CDR3 coding DNA: TGTGCCAGCAGCGCACCCACGACATCCGGTGAGCAGTTCTTC.

This clonotype was seen a few times. The J gene is TRBJ2-2, the V gene TRBV27; a weak D match, TRBD1 (6 bases). The germline CDR1 and CDR2 sequences are MNHEY and SMNVEV (reference sequence). The CDR3 has 17 residues. V was pared by 4 bases and J by 6 bases, with 21 bases between. The CDR3 bases are TGTGCCAGCAGTTCAAACCCTACAGGGCGTGGGGCCGGGGAGCTGTTTTTT. Amino acid sequence: CASSSNPTGRGAGELFF.

This clonotype has a count of ten or more. The chain couples TRBV29-1 to TRBJ1-1, with D maybe TRBD1 (6 bases). The V gene's germline CDR1 is SQVTM and CDR2 ANQGSEA. V shed 6 bases and J shed 1 base, with 12 bases lying between them. The CDR3 runs 13 residues. DNA of the CDR3: TGCAGCGTGATACAGGGTTCGAACACTGAAGCTTTCTTT. Translating it yields CSVIQGSNTEAFF.

In this sample, this clonotype turned up many times. V usage is TRBV12-3 or TRBV12-4 and J usage is TRBJ2-4; D tentatively reads TRBD1 or TRBD2 (5 bases each). V lost 6 bases to trimming and J lost 6 bases, with 15 bases between them. The CDR3 sequence is 14 residues long. The CDR3 DNA sequence: TGTGCCAGCAGCCTAGGGGAAGGAGGAAACATTCAGTACTTC. It is translated as CASSLGEGGNIQYF.

This clonotype showed up many times. V gene TRBV4-3 combines with J gene TRBJ2-7; D is unclear. V dropped 0 bases and J dropped 3 bases, with 9 bases sitting between them. This CDR3 region has 14 residues. Germline-derived CDR1 and CDR2 are LGHNA and YSLEER. In DNA, the CDR3 is TGCGCCAGCAGCCAAGATTGGTCAGGCTACGAGCAGTACTTC. Translation gives CASSQDWSGYEQYF.

As to this clonotype: This may stem from a read error, because a much larger clone lies one nucleotide away. V is TRBV7-2 and J is TRBJ2-3; 9 bases agree with TRBD1. CDR3 length: 15 residues. V shed 2 bases and J 6 bases; nucleotides not matched to a gene: 6. Germline lookup yields CDR1 SGHTA and CDR2 FQGNSA. The CDR3 bases are TGTGCCAGCAGCTTACCGACAGGGGGAACGGATACGCAGTATTTT. Translated: CASSLPTGGTDTQYF.